This T cell receptor (beta chain) was retrieved from a study of shared clonotypes between healthy human individuals. Study-wide findings and caveats: Collection of samples was limited to blood; tissue repertoires likely differ. Sharing across a few donors was seen in 4% to 5% of naive CD4 clonotypes.

Only in-frame clones appear in the TCRdb table, and some are missing; sequencing was by immunoSEQ multiplex PCR. This sample has about 2.4 million clones; roughly 93% occur once, and the top ten carry approximately 0.35%. Splitting the CD4+ cells yielded a CD45RA+ naive subset and a CD45RA-negative memory subset. Trimming shortened V by 4 bases and J by 7 bases, and 11 bases separated the two germline ends. The germline V gene has CDR1 SGHTA and CDR2 FQGTGA. The CDR3 is 13 amino acids. Concerning this clone: The antigen is undetermined.

V usage is TRBV7-3 and J usage is TRBJ2-1, with D tentatively TRBD1 or TRBD2 (5 bases each). What was sequenced was naive CD4+ T cells from PBMCs. Subset meaning: CD45RA+ positively selected. This TCR was sampled from a man aged 18 to 30 in good health. Some clones in this sample may be carry-over from other donors' samples. In DNA, the CDR3 is TGTGCCAGCAGCTCCAACAGGAGGAATGAGCAGTTCTTC. Residues: CASSSNRRNEQFF.